This entry concerns a single T cell receptor beta chain. This entry belongs to a study of blood T cell repertoires in COVID-19. Study in general: Sample material is recorded as cDNA or gDNA derived from T cells, B-cell-depleted T cells, or PBMCs.

Authors' processing steps: Reference gene primer amplification gave estimated nucleated cell counts. TCRdb's table, derived via immunoSEQ multiplex PCR, lists solely in-frame clones and lacks some. V and J calls and clone size are given by that table; D and trimming were obtained from the DNA. The repertoire holds some 180,000 clones, with around 82% as singletons. The CDR3 runs 15 residues. Germline CDR1 is KGHSH and CDR2 is LQKENI. With V trimmed by 1 base and J by 4 bases, 2 bases remained unmatched. The age range of participants was about 18 to 95 years, with residence in approximately 25 US areas.

The V gene is TRBV18, the J gene TRBJ2-1, with TRBD2 identical over 9 bases. The sample taken for sequencing was PBMCs or T cells enriched from blood (not recorded which). The clonotype comes from a woman aged 55-75 years with acute COVID-19. CDR3 nucleotides: TGTGCCAGCTCACCACGCGGGGGGGCATACAATGAGCAGTTCTTC. This sequence encodes CASSPRGGAYNEQFF.